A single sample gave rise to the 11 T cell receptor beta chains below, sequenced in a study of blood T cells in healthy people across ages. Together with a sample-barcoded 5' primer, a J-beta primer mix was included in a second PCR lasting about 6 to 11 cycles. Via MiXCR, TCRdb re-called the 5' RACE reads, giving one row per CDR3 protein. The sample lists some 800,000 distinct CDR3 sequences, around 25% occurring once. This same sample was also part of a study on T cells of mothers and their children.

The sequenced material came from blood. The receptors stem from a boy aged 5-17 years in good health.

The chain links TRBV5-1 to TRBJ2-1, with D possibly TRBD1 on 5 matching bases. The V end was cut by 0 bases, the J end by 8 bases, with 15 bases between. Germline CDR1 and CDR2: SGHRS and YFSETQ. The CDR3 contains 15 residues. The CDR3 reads CASSLGGAYRDEQFF. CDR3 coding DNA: TGCGCCAGCAGCTTGGGGGGCGCCTACCGGGATGAGCAGTTCTTC.

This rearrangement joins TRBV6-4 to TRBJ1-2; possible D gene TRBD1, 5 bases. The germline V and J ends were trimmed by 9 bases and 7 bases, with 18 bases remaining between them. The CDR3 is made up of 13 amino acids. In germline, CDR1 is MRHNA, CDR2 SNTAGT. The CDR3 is CASSRGLGLGYTF. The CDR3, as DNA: TGTGCCAGTTCTCGAGGGTTGGGGCTTGGCTACACCTTC.

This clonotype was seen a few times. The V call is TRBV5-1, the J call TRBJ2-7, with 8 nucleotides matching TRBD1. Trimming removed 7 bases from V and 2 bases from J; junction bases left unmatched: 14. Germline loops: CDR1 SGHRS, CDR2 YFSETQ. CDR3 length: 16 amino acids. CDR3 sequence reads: CASVIKDRANTYEQYF. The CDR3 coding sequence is TGCGCCAGCGTAATAAAGGACAGGGCCAATACCTACGAGCAGTACTTC.

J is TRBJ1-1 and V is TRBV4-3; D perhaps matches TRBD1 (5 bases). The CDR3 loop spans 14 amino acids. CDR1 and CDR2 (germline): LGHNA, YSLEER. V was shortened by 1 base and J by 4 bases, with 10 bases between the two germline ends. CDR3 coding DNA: TGCGCCAGCAGCCAAGTAGGGGTGAGCACTGAAGCTTTCTTT. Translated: CASSQVGVSTEAFF.

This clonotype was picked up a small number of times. Written as DNA, the CDR3 is TGTGCCATCAGTGAGTCCCTAGCGGGACCCGAGCAGTACTTC. Protein: CAISESLAGPEQYF. V gene TRBV10-3 combines with J gene TRBJ2-7; the match to TRBD2 covers 9 bases. Germline V gene sequence: CDR1 ENHRY, CDR2 SYGVKD. The CDR3 covers 14 residues. V was clipped by 0 bases and J by 6 bases; unmatched bases: 3.

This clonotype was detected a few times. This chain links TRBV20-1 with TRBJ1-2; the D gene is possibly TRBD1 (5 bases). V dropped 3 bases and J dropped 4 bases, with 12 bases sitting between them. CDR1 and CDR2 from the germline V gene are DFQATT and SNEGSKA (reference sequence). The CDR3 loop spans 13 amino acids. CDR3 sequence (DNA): TGCAGTGCTAGTAGTCCAGGGTCCTATGGCTACACCTTC. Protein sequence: CSASSPGSYGYTF.

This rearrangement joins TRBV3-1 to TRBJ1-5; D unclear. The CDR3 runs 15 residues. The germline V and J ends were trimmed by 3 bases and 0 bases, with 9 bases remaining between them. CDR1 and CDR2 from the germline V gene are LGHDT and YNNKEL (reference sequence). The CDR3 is CASSQRSLSNQPQHF. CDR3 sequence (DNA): TGTGCCAGCAGCCAGAGGTCCCTTAGCAATCAGCCCCAGCATTTT.

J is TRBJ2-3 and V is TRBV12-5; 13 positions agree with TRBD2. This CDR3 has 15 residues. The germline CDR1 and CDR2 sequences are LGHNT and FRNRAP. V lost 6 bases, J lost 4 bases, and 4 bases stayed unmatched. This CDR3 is CASGLGLAGADTQYF. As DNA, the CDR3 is TGTGCTAGTGGCCTTGGACTAGCGGGGGCAGATACGCAGTATTTT.

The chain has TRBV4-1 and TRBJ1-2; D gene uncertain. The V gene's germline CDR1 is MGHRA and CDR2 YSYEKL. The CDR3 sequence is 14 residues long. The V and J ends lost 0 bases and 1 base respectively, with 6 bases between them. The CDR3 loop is CASSQEKVNYGYTF. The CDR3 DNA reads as TGCGCCAGCAGCCAAGAGAAAGTTAACTATGGCTACACCTTC.

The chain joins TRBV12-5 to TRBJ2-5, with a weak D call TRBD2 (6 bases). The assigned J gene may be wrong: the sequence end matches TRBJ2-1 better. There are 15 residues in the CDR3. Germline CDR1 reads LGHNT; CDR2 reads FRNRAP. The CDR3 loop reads CASGLVPGGSNEQFF. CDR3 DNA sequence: TGTGCTAGTGGTTTGGTACCAGGAGGGAGCAATGAGCAGTTCTTC.

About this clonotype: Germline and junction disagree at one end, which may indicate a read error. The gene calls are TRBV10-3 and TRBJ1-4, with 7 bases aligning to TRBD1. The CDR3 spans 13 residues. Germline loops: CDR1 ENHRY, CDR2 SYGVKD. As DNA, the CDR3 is TGTGTCATCAGCGGACAGGTTAATGAAAAACTGTTTTTT. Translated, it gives CVISGQVNEKLFF.